This T cell receptor (beta chain) was captured in a study of blood T cell repertoires in COVID-19 (dated by TCRdb to 2018 to 2020). At the level of the whole study: Samples covering the acute and convalescent phases of COVID-19 were provided by collaborators in the United States, Italy and Spain. Where available, HLA class I and class II types were taken from metadata supplied by the sample provider and were not determined by assay-based typing. The prospective study material was composed of cDNA or gDNA derived from T cells, B-cell-depleted T cells, or PBMCs. A freely available public database, intended as a resource for researchers studying the immune response to SARS-CoV-2, is where the repertoires were released. The sample metadata nearly always contained a de-identified subject ID, COVID-19 status, age in years and sex. The dataset comprised deeply sampled blood TCRbeta repertoires from subjects exposed to, actively infected with, or recovered from COVID-19. The samples were drawn from two sources: the first 160 participants of the ongoing ImmuneRACE study, and 1,000 to 1,500 subjects contributed by 6 global collaborators.

Its CDR3 holds 12 amino acids, cysteine through phenylalanine. The DNA shown is the 36-base CDR3, in frame from base 1. The CDR1 and CDR2 encoded by the germline V gene are ENHRY and SYGVKD. The junction carries 9 bases between V and J, which are trimmed by 10 bases and 3 bases respectively. Collaborating institutions collected whole blood in K2EDTA tubes following their own protocols. Collaborator samples were shipped for TCRbeta analysis as frozen whole blood, isolated PBMCs, or DNA extracted from either sample type. As regards this clone: The antigen it binds to is not known. It has no much larger one-base neighbor in the sample; base qualities were not kept.

What the study reported, not specific to this receptor: Clinical and demographic metadata were provided uncurated, with the amount varying by source and participant.

The immunoSEQ Assay, a bias-controlled multiplex PCR, was used to amplify TCRbeta CDR3 regions from genomic DNA. In the original analysis: The number of nucleated cells in each sample was estimated by amplification of reference gene primers within the assay. To quantify the absolute abundance of each unique TCRbeta CDR3 rearrangement, sequence reads were collapsed and filtered. Productive Simpson clonality was computed per sample as the square root of Simpson's diversity index over productive rearrangements. In TCRdb, the immuneACCESS table is reduced to in-frame sequences with V and J assigned. These tables do not hold every clone; where another copy was compared, an unresolved V gene accounts for under half, and the others remain unexplained. V, J and clone size derive from that table, while D and trimming were established from the DNA sequence. The sample table shows 100,000 to 150,000 clones, and 85% to 90% are seen once. In total, the top ten clones hold 28% of the sample.

The source of this sequence is a man between 65 and 85 years old with active or convalescent COVID-19. Recombination linked TRBV10-3 to TRBJ2-2; TRBD1 is a possible D gene, resting on 5 matching bases. Sequencing was carried out using peripheral blood. The base sequence is TGTGCCACAAGGGGTCACACCGGGGAGCTGTTTTTT. This is translated as CATRGHTGELFF.